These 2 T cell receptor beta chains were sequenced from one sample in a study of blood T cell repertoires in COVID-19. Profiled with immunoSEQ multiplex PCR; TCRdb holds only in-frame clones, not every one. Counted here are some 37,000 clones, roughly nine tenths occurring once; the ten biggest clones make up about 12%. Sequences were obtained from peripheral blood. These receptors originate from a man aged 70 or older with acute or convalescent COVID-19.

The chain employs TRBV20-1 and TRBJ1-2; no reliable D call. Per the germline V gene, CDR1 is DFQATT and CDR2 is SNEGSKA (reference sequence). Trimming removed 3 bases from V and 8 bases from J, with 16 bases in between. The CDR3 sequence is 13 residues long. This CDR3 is CSASEWEERGYTF. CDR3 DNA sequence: TGCAGTGCTAGTGAGTGGGAGGAGAGGGGCTACACCTTC.

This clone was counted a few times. CDR3 coding DNA: TGTGCCAGTAGAAGGCAGGGCGGCGAGCAGTACTTC. Translating gives CASRRQGGEQYF. The chain recombines TRBV19 with TRBJ2-7, with a possible D match to TRBD1 (5 bases). Germline CDR1 reads LNHDA; CDR2 reads SQIVND (reference sequence). This CDR3 has 12 residues. With 6 bases removed from V and 6 bases from J, the gap between germline ends came to 12 bases.